The 30 T cell receptor beta chains below were found in one sample sequenced in a study of blood T cell repertoires in COVID-19. Here immunoSEQ multiplex PCR was the method, and the copy in TCRdb shows in-frame clones only, minus some. The sample lists approximately 180,000 clones, approximately 90% seen once, with approximately 13% in the top ten. Sequences were obtained from peripheral blood. All receptors come from a woman aged 70-85 years with COVID-19, enrolled during active disease.

The chain is built from TRBV6-5 and TRBJ2-5; 9 bases align to TRBD1. The CDR3 is made up of 13 amino acids. Germline V gives CDR1 MNHEY, CDR2 SVGAGI. The junction had 4 bases not matched to a gene; V was cut back by 6 bases and J by 5 bases. As DNA, the CDR3 is TGTGCCAGCAGCGGGACAGGGTGGGAGACCCAGTACTTC. Protein sequence: CASSGTGWETQYF.

J is TRBJ1-4 and V is TRBV28; 9 bases are shared with TRBD1. CDR1 is MDHEN, CDR2 SYDVKM, per germline. Trimming at V came to 2 bases and at J to 4 bases, leaving 2 bases not matched to a gene. The CDR3 covers 15 residues. The CDR3 region has the DNA TGTGCCAGCAGTTTAGCGGGACAGGGTAATGAAAAACTGTTTTTT. This sequence encodes CASSLAGQGNEKLFF.

This chain uses TRBV27 with TRBJ2-2, with D perhaps matching TRBD1 (5 bases). V lost 3 bases, J lost 4 bases, and 15 bases lay in between. Germline V lookup: CDR1 MNHEY, CDR2 SMNVEV (reference sequence). The CDR3 loop spans 16 amino acids. The CDR3, as DNA: TGTGCCAGCAGTTTTACTCAGGGATTGGGCACCGGGGAGCTGTTTTTT. Translation: CASSFTQGLGTGELFF.

This sequence joins TRBV10-3 and TRBJ2-7; a weak D match, TRBD2 (5 bases). This CDR3 region has 12 residues. V was pared by 3 bases and J by 9 bases, with 12 bases between. Germline lookup yields CDR1 ENHRY and CDR2 SYGVKD. CDR3 sequence (DNA): TGTGCCATCAGTGATAGCGATCAGGTGCAGTACTTC. Its translation: CAISDSDQVQYF.

The chain recombines TRBV7-2 with TRBJ1-1, with 11 bases aligning to TRBD1. V shed 5 bases and J 6 bases; nucleotides not matched to a gene: 5. The CDR3 has 14 amino acids. Germline CDR1 SGHTA, CDR2 FQGNSA. The CDR3 region has the DNA TGTGCCAGCAGCCAGGACAGGGGGCGAGCTGAAGCTTTCTTT. This sequence encodes CASSQDRGRAEAFF.

This chain connects TRBV11-3 to TRBJ2-5, with 8 nucleotides matching TRBD1. The germline V gene encodes CDR1 SGHNT and CDR2 YENEEA. V lost 5 bases to trimming and J lost 2 bases; unmatched junction nucleotides: 13. The CDR3 sequence is 17 residues long. The CDR3 coding sequence is TGTGCCAGCAGCGCCCAGGGGGCGGCGGCGAATCAAGAGACCCAGTACTTC. Residues: CASSAQGAAANQETQYF.

The genes are TRBV6-2 or TRBV6-3 and TRBJ1-5; 8 nucleotides match TRBD1. Per germline, CDR1 MNHEY and CDR2 SVGEGT. After removal of 6 bases from V and 7 bases from J, the junction contained 8 bases not matched to a gene. CDR3 length: 14 amino acids. The CDR3 sequence is CASSQDRAGQPQHF. CDR3 in DNA: TGTGCCAGCAGCCAGGACAGGGCAGGACAGCCCCAGCATTTT.

This sequence joins TRBV6-6 and TRBJ2-1; D is unclear. V was shortened by 5 bases and J by 4 bases, with 6 bases between the two germline ends. This CDR3 is built from 12 residues. Germline loops: CDR1 MNHNY, CDR2 SVGAGI (reference sequence). This chain's CDR3 is CASSDQYNEQFF. The CDR3 DNA reads as TGTGCCAGCAGTGATCAGTACAATGAGCAGTTCTTC.

The chain carries TRBV21-1 and TRBJ2-5; TRBD1, the table's D call, lacks a check against the DNA. TRBV21-1 is a known pseudogene. The CDR3 length is 17 residues. As DNA, the CDR3 is TGTGCCAGCAGCAGACCCGGGACAGGGGTTGAGGCGGAGACCCAGTACTTC. Translating it yields CASSRPGTGVEAETQYF.

The chain uses TRBV6-2 or TRBV6-3 and TRBJ1-1; perhaps TRBD1 as D (5 bases). Between the trimmed V and J ends, which lost 0 bases and 4 bases, there was a span of 15 bases. Germline V lookup: CDR1 MNHEY, CDR2 SVGEGT. The CDR3 length is 16 residues. The CDR3 region has the DNA TGTGCCAGCAGTTACTCGAGGTCCCCGGGGGTCACTGAAGCTTTCTTT. Its translation: CASSYSRSPGVTEAFF.

The rearrangement uses TRBV5-6 and TRBJ1-1; maybe TRBD1 (6 bases). The germline V gene has CDR1 SGHDT and CDR2 YYEEEE. V was trimmed by 1 base and J by 5 bases, leaving 12 bases between them. The CDR3 is 14 amino acids. The CDR3 DNA reads as TGTGCCAGCAGCTTGCAGGGGCATTGGACTGAAGCTTTCTTT. Protein sequence: CASSLQGHWTEAFF.

The V gene is TRBV14, the J gene TRBJ2-3, with 8 nucleotides matching TRBD2. CDR1 is SGHDN and CDR2 is FVKESK in the germline V gene. The CDR3 is made up of 16 amino acids. The trim removed 1 base at V and 2 bases at J, leaving 5 bases unmatched. In DNA, the CDR3 is TGTGCCAGCAGCCAAGTTGCTAGCGGGTTCACAGATACGCAGTATTTT. It translates to CASSQVASGFTDTQYF.

J is TRBJ2-7 and V is TRBV15, with 9 bases aligning to TRBD1. Germline-derived CDR1 and CDR2 are LNHNV and YYDKDF (reference sequence). Losses at the gene ends were 0 bases for V and 6 bases for J; bases not matched to a gene: 6. This CDR3 contains 15 residues. The CDR3 DNA sequence: TGTGCCACCAGCAGAGATCCGCCGGGACAGGGCGAGCAGTACTTC. Translated: CATSRDPPGQGEQYF.

The V gene is TRBV6-5, the J gene TRBJ1-5, with a weak D call TRBD1 (6 bases). V was pared by 6 bases and J by 6 bases, with 18 bases between. The CDR3 is made up of 15 amino acids. Germline assignment: CDR1 MNHEY and CDR2 SVGAGI. The CDR3 here is CASSPRGAGSQPQHF. Here the CDR3 DNA reads TGTGCCAGCAGCCCCCGGGGGGCTGGCAGTCAGCCCCAGCATTTT.

The chain links TRBV28 to TRBJ1-2; 7 bases align to TRBD1. The CDR3 has 12 residues. CDR1 MDHEN and CDR2 SYDVKM come from the germline V gene. The V segment lost 5 bases and the J segment 6 bases; nucleotides outside the gene matches: 3. The CDR3 region is CASSGTVDGYTF. For the CDR3, the DNA is TGTGCCAGCAGTGGGACAGTGGATGGCTACACCTTC.

The rearrangement joins TRBV5-1 to TRBJ2-2; tentative D call: TRBD1 (5 bases). V lost 1 base to trimming and J lost 3 bases, with 10 bases between them. The CDR3 covers 15 residues. The germline CDR1 and CDR2 sequences are SGHRS and YFSETQ. This CDR3 reads CASSLSGIDTGELFF. In nucleotides, the CDR3 is TGCGCCAGCAGCTTGTCAGGGATAGACACCGGGGAGCTGTTTTTT.

The chain is built from TRBV7-3 and TRBJ1-6, with D possibly TRBD1 on 6 matching bases. V lost 3 bases to trimming and J lost 6 bases, with 15 bases between them. This CDR3 has 16 amino acids. The V gene's germline CDR1 is SGHTA and CDR2 FQGTGA. The CDR3, as DNA: TGTGCCAGCAGCTTGGGGGCGCTTAAGAGTAATTCACCCCTCCACTTT. Translation gives CASSLGALKSNSPLHF.

The chain employs TRBV7-9 and TRBJ1-1; D possibly corresponds to TRBD1 (5 bases). V lost 1 base and J lost 4, with 10 bases in between. Looked up from germline, CDR1 is SEHNR and CDR2 is FQNEAQ (reference sequence). The CDR3 totals 14 residues. CDR3 residues: CASSLEGMGTEAFF. The CDR3 bases are TGTGCCAGCAGCTTAGAGGGGATGGGCACTGAAGCTTTCTTT.

The rearrangement joins TRBV6-5 to TRBJ2-3; tentative D call: TRBD1 (6 bases). The CDR3 is 15 amino acids. Trimming took 8 bases from V and 5 from J, leaving 20 bases between them. Looked up from germline, CDR1 is MNHEY and CDR2 is SVGAGI. The CDR3 here is CASRRGGPTGDTQYF. The DNA of the CDR3 is TGTGCCAGCCGCAGAGGGGGACCGACGGGAGATACGCAGTATTTT.

V is TRBV5-6 and J is TRBJ1-5, with D maybe TRBD1 (5 bases). V lost 0 bases and J 6 bases, leaving 13 bases between the germline ends. Germline V gene data show CDR1 as SGHDT and CDR2 as YYEEEE. CDR3 length: 15 amino acids. CDR3 nucleotide sequence: TGTGCCAGCAGCTTGGGGCAGGGAACGAGTCAGCCCCAGCATTTT. Protein product: CASSLGQGTSQPQHF.

This rearrangement joins TRBV2 to TRBJ1-2, with D perhaps TRBD1 (6 bases). CDR1 SNHLY and CDR2 FYNNEI come from the germline V gene. The CDR3 loop spans 13 amino acids. V was clipped by 2 bases and J by 6 bases, with 10 bases between them. CDR3 DNA sequence: TGTGCCAGCAGTGAATTACAGGGTCATGGCTACACCTTC. It translates to CASSELQGHGYTF.

The V and J genes are TRBV11-3 and TRBJ2-5; a possible D gene is TRBD1 (6 bases). CDR1 SGHNT and CDR2 YENEEA come from the germline V gene. CDR3 length equals 16 residues. The germline V and J ends were trimmed by 1 base and 2 bases, with 14 bases remaining between them. Here the CDR3 reads CASSLGETGEQETQYF. CDR3 sequence (DNA): TGTGCCAGCAGCTTAGGAGAGACAGGAGAACAAGAGACCCAGTACTTC. The whole variable domain, remainder taken from reference TRBV11-3 and TRBJ2-5, is EAGVVQSPRYKIIEKKQPVAFWCNPISGHNTLYWYLQNLGQGPELLIRYENEEAVDDSQLPKDRFSAERLKGVDSTLKIQPAELGDSAVYLCASSLGETGEQETQYFGPGTRLLVL.

The rearrangement joins TRBV19 to TRBJ2-3; D may be TRBD1 (7 bases). The germline CDR1 and CDR2 sequences are LNHDA and SQIVND (reference sequence). The germline V and J ends were trimmed by 5 bases and 4 bases, with 19 bases remaining between them. CDR3 length: 16 residues. The CDR3 sequence is CASSLQGRASADTQYF. In DNA form, the CDR3 reads TGTGCCAGTAGTCTACAGGGGAGAGCTAGCGCAGATACGCAGTATTTT.

The chain combines TRBV28 with TRBJ1-4; 7 bases agree with TRBD1. The germline CDR1 and CDR2 sequences are MDHEN and SYDVKM. The CDR3 loop spans 15 amino acids. Losses at the gene ends were 5 bases for V and 3 bases for J; bases not matched to a gene: 6. CDR3 protein: CASSTEGAANEKLFF. The CDR3 coding sequence is TGTGCCAGCAGTACCGAGGGGGCGGCTAATGAAAAACTGTTTTTT. The whole variable domain, filled in from reference TRBV28 and TRBJ1-4, reads DVKVTQSSRYLVKRTGEKVFLECVQDMDHENMFWYRQDPGLGLRLIYFSYDVKMKEKGDIPEGYSVSREKKERFSLILESASTNQTSMYLCASSTEGAANEKLFFGSGTQLSVL.

The rearrangement links TRBV3-1 (or the pseudogene TRBV3-2) to TRBJ2-4, with 8 positions matching TRBD2. Germline V gene lookup returns CDR1 LGHDT and CDR2 YNNKEL (reference sequence). The CDR3 runs 19 residues. V dropped 0 bases and J dropped 0; count of bases not matched to a gene: 10. CDR3 sequence: CASSQDVAGPLLAKNIQYF. The CDR3, as DNA: TGTGCCAGCAGCCAAGATGTAGCGGGACCTCTTCTAGCCAAAAACATTCAGTACTTC.

V gene TRBV5-5 combines with J gene TRBJ2-3, with a possible D match to TRBD1 (7 bases). Per germline, CDR1 SGHKS and CDR2 YYEKEE (reference sequence). V was pared by 5 bases and J by 5 bases, with 30 bases between. The CDR3 extends over 19 amino acids. The CDR3 loop is CASSSGAVYRGMEVDTQYF. The CDR3 DNA sequence: TGTGCCAGCAGTTCGGGGGCGGTATACAGGGGCATGGAGGTAGATACGCAGTATTTT.

This chain links TRBV9 with TRBJ1-1; D possibly corresponds to TRBD1 (6 bases). Germline CDR1 is SGDLS and CDR2 is YYNGEE. This CDR3 contains 15 residues. Between the trimmed V and J ends, which lost 3 bases and 5 bases, there was a span of 17 bases. The CDR3 loop is CASSERPQGRTEAFF. CDR3 nucleotide sequence: TGTGCCAGCAGCGAGCGACCCCAGGGGCGGACTGAAGCTTTCTTT.

The genes are TRBV3-1 (or the pseudogene TRBV3-2) and TRBJ1-2; TRBD1 agrees at 8 bases. V was clipped by 0 bases and J by 4 bases; unmatched bases: 7. In germline, CDR1 is LGHDT, CDR2 YNNKEL (reference sequence). CDR3 length: 16 residues. The chain's CDR3 is CASSQDMAGGLYGYTF. The CDR3 DNA sequence: TGTGCCAGCAGCCAAGATATGGCAGGGGGCCTCTATGGCTACACCTTC.

The chain employs TRBV2 and TRBJ2-7; D perhaps matches TRBD2 (5 bases). CDR1 is SNHLY and CDR2 is FYNNEI in the germline V gene. The V and J ends lost 7 bases and 0 bases respectively, with 10 bases between them. CDR3 length: 13 residues. The CDR3 here is CASNGESSYEQYF. In DNA form, the CDR3 reads TGTGCCAGCAACGGGGAAAGCTCCTACGAGCAGTACTTC.

This chain joins TRBV5-4 and TRBJ1-3; D may be TRBD1 (6 bases). The germline V gene encodes CDR1 SGHNT and CDR2 YYREEE (reference sequence). The CDR3 is 15 residues long. V was clipped by 4 bases and J by 3 bases, with 14 bases between them. This CDR3 is CASSTGQDSGNTIYF. The CDR3 region has the DNA TGTGCCAGCAGCACTGGTCAGGACAGTGGAAACACCATATATTTT.